These T cell receptor beta chains were read from a single sample in a study of blood T cell dynamics during melanoma immunotherapy. Using immunoSEQ multiplex PCR, the repertoire was profiled, and TCRdb retains in-frame clones only, with some absent. The sample yields about 22,000 clones, roughly 91% seen once. The specimen was blood, collected from a patient treated with checkpoint blockade. The source is a human donor with melanoma. CDR3s include the opening cysteine and the closing phenylalanine or tryptophan. A D gene is named only where the DNA matches it firmly. Clone size is not always given. Where it is, it says once, few, many or a class for expanded clones.

d_call j_call v_call clone_size cdr3_aa cdr3_nt
TRBD1 TRBJ2-7 TRBV7-9 NA CASSLGQTGESSYEQYF TGTGCCAGCAGCTTAGGTCAGACAGGGGAAAGCTCCTACGAGCAGTACTTC
NA TRBJ2-5 TRBV5-1 few CASSLDETQYF TGCGCCAGCAGCTTGGACGAGACCCAGTACTTC
TRBD1 TRBJ2-7 TRBV7-8 NA CASSRQYRGYSFEQYF TGTGCCAGCAGCCGCCAGTACAGGGGGTACTCTTTCGAGCAGTACTTC
NA TRBJ1-4 TRBV5-6 NA CASSSPGEYEKLFF TGTGCCAGCAGCTCCCCGGGGGAGTATGAAAAACTGTTTTTT
NA TRBJ1-1 TRBV7-8 NA CASSLSRAGRNTEAFF TGTGCCAGCAGCTTAAGCAGGGCCGGCAGGAACACTGAAGCTTTCTTT
NA TRBJ1-2 TRBV19 NA CASSSPGLPDYGYTF TGTGCCAGTAGTTCTCCGGGACTCCCCGACTATGGCTACACCTTC
NA TRBJ2-7 TRBV6-5 NA CASRPNSYEQYF TGTGCCAGCAGGCCCAACTCCTACGAGCAGTACTTC
NA TRBJ1-5 TRBV18 few CASSSTNQPQHF TGTGCCAGCTCGAGTACCAATCAGCCCCAGCATTTT
NA TRBJ2-3 TRBV2 NA CASSVSPGTDTQYF TGTGCCAGCAGTGTAAGTCCGGGCACAGATACGCAGTATTTT
TRBD1 TRBJ1-1 TRBV5-1 NA CASSSPGQSPMNTEAFF TGCGCCAGCAGCTCTCCGGGACAGAGTCCCATGAACACTGAAGCTTTCTTT
NA TRBJ2-7 TRBV19 NA CASSIAASYEQYF TGTGCCAGTAGTATCGCTGCATCCTACGAGCAGTACTTC
TRBD1 TRBJ1-3 TRBV29-1 NA CSAGDREYGNTIYF TGCAGCGCGGGGGACAGGGAGTATGGAAACACCATATATTTT
NA TRBJ1-1 TRBV6-5 NA CASSYSQNTEAFF TGTGCCAGCAGTTACTCACAGAACACTGAAGCTTTCTTT
TRBD1 TRBJ2-7 TRBV28 NA CASSSSGTGPSYEQYF TGTGCCAGCAGTTCGTCCGGGACAGGGCCTTCCTACGAGCAGTACTTC
TRBD2 TRBJ2-7 TRBV6-6 NA CASSPTSGSYEQYF TGTGCCAGCAGCCCTACTAGCGGCTCCTACGAGCAGTACTTC
NA TRBJ2-6 TRBV7-3 NA CASSLFRVGANVLTF TGTGCCAGCAGCTTATTCCGGGTTGGGGCCAACGTCCTGACTTTC
NA TRBJ2-4 TRBV2 NA CASSEETILTAPSDIQYF TGTGCCAGCAGTGAAGAAACGATTTTGACAGCACCTAGCGACATTCAGTACTTC
TRBD2 TRBJ2-1 TRBV14 NA CASSQRSGRVFDEQFF TGTGCCAGCAGCCAAAGGAGCGGGAGGGTGTTCGATGAGCAGTTCTTC
TRBD2 TRBJ2-7 TRBV30 NA CAWSLRGGVYEQYF TGTGCCTGGAGTTTACGGGGGGGGGTTTACGAGCAGTACTTC
TRBD1 TRBJ2-1 TRBV11-2 once CASTFDRAYNEQFF TGTGCCAGCACCTTTGACAGGGCCTACAATGAGCAGTTCTTC
NA TRBJ1-3 TRBV5-1 NA CASRTEALGGNTIYF TGCGCCAGCCGCACGGAGGCACTTGGTGGAAACACCATATATTTT
TRBD2 TRBJ2-1 TRBV7-6 NA CASSVAGTSGSVEQFF TGTGCCAGCAGCGTCGCTGGGACTAGCGGGTCGGTAGAGCAGTTCTTC
NA TRBJ2-2 TRBV5-4 NA CASSFSTGRGELFF TGTGCCAGCAGCTTCAGTACAGGCCGGGGGGAGCTGTTTTTT
TRBD2 TRBJ2-3 TRBV4-1 NA CASSPGGGGTDTQYF TGCGCCAGCAGCCCCGGGGGGGGAGGCACAGATACGCAGTATTTT